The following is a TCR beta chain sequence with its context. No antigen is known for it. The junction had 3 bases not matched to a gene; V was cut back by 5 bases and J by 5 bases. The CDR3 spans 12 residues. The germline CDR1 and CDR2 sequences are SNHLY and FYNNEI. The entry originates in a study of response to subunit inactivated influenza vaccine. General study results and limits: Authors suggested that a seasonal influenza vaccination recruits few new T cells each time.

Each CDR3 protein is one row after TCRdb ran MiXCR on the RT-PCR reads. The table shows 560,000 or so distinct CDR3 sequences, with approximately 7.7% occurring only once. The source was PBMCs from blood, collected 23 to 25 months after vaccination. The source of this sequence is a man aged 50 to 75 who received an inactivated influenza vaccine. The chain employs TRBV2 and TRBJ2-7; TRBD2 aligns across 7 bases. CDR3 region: CASSPGRNEQYF. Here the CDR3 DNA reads TGTGCCAGCAGTCCCGGGAGGAACGAGCAGTACTTC.